The source of this T cell receptor (beta chain) is a study of blood T cell repertoires in COVID-19. Overall study: There were acute and convalescent COVID-19 samples, and they came from the United States, Italy and Spain. Sources were T cells, B-cell-depleted T cells, or PBMCs; the material itself was cDNA or gDNA.

Original processing methods: Estimation of nucleated cell counts relied on the amplification of reference gene primers. The assay was immunoSEQ multiplex PCR, and TCRdb's table has in-frame clones only and misses some. V, J and clone size derive from that table, while D and trimming were established from the DNA sequence. Seen here are around 99,000 clones, over 75% observed once, and the top ten hold 5.5% to 8.5%. CDR1 and CDR2 (germline): SNHLY, FYNNEI. CDR3 size: 16 residues. V lost 4 bases and J 3 bases, leaving 16 bases between the germline ends. The chain has TRBV2 and TRBJ1-5, with D possibly matching TRBD1 (6 bases). This sequence originates from a woman between 45 and 65 years old with acute or convalescent COVID-19. The sequenced sample consisted of peripheral blood. The CDR3 sequence is CASSGPSRGANQPQHF. CDR3 bases: TGTGCCAGCAGTGGGCCCTCCAGGGGAGCCAATCAGCCCCAGCATTTT.